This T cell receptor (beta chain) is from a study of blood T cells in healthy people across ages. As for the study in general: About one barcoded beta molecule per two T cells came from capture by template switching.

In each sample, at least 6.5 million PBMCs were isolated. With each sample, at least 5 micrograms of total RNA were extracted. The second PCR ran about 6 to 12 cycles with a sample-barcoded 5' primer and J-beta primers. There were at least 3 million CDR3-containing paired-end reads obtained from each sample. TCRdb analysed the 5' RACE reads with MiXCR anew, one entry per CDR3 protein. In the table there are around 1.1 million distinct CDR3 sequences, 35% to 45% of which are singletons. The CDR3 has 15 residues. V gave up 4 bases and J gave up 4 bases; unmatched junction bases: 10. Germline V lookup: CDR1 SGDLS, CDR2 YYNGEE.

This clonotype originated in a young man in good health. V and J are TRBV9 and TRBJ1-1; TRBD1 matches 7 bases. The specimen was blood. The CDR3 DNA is TGTGCCAGCAGCCCCCGACAGGGAACGTGCACTGAAGCTTTCTTT. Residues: CASSPRQGTCTEAFF.